The source of this TCR beta chain is a study of shared clonotypes between healthy human individuals. Whole-study findings and limits: Clonotypes that were shared across a handful of donors made up approximately 5% of naive CD4 clonotypes. The study sampled only blood, and tissue repertoires likely differ. Across subsets, estimated richness was generally greater for naive than for memory populations.

Using 200 ng DNA, about 29,000 T cell genomes, the sorted-subset replicate PCRs were run. Using immunoSEQ multiplex PCR, the repertoire was profiled, and TCRdb retains in-frame clones only, with some absent. This table has some 2,100,000 clones, about 94% appearing once. Comment on this clone: The antigen is unknown.

This receptor was identified in a man younger than 35 in good health. Sequenced sample: naive CD4+ T cells sorted from blood. Regarding subset: CD45RA+ positively selected.

The CDR3 sequence: CASSPVSSTDTQYF. As DNA, the CDR3 is TGTGCCAGCAGTCCGGTCTCTAGCACAGATACGCAGTATTTT. The rearrangement links TRBV2 to TRBJ2-3; D remains ambiguous. Germline-derived CDR1 and CDR2 are SNHLY and FYNNEI. V was shortened by 5 bases and J by 0 bases, with 9 bases between the two germline ends. This CDR3 has 14 residues.